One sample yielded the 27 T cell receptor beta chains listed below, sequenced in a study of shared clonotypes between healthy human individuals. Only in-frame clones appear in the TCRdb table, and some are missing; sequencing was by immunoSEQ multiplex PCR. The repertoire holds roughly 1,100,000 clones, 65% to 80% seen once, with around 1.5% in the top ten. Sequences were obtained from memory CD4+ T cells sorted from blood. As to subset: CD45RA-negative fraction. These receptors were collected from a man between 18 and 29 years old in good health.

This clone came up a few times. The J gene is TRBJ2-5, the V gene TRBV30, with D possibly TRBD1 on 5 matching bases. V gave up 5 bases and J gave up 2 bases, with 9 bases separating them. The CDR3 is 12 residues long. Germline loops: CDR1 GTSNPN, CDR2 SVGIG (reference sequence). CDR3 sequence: CAWGAVQETQYF. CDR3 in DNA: TGTGCCTGGGGGGCAGTACAAGAGACCCAGTACTTC.

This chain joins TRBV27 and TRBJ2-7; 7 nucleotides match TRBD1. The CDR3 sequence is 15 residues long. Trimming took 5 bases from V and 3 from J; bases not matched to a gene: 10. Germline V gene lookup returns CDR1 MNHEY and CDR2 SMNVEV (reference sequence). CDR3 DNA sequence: TGTGCCAGCAGTCGAGACAGGGACCCTTTCTACGAGCAGTACTTC. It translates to CASSRDRDPFYEQYF.

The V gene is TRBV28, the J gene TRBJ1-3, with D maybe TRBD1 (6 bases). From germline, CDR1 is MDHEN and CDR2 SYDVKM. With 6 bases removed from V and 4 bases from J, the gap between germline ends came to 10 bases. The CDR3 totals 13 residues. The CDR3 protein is CASSPTGGNTIYF. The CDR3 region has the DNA TGTGCCAGCAGCCCTACAGGGGGAAACACCATATATTTT. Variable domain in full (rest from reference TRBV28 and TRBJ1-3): DVKVTQSSRYLVKRTGEKVFLECVQDMDHENMFWYRQDPGLGLRLIYFSYDVKMKEKGDIPEGYSVSREKKERFSLILESASTNQTSMYLCASSPTGGNTIYFGEGSWLTVV.

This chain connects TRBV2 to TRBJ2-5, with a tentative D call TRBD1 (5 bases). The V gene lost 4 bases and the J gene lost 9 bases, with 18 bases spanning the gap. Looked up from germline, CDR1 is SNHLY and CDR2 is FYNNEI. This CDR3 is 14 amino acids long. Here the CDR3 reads CASSAGREGVPQYF. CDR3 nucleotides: TGTGCCAGCAGTGCAGGCAGGGAAGGAGTGCCCCAGTACTTC.

Written as DNA, the CDR3 is TGTGCCTGGGGCCATAACAGGGGCGATCAGCCCCAGCATTTT. Its translation: CAWGHNRGDQPQHF. This chain connects TRBV30 to TRBJ1-5, with 7 bases identical to TRBD1. The CDR3 has 14 residues. V gave up 5 bases and J gave up 5 bases; unmatched junction bases: 9. Germline V lookup: CDR1 GTSNPN, CDR2 SVGIG (reference sequence).

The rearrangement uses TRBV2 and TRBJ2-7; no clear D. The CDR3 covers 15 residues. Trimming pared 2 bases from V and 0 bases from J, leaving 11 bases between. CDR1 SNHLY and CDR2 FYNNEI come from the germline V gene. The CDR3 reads CASSERILYSYEQYF. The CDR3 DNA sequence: TGTGCCAGCAGTGAAAGGATCTTATACTCCTACGAGCAGTACTTC.

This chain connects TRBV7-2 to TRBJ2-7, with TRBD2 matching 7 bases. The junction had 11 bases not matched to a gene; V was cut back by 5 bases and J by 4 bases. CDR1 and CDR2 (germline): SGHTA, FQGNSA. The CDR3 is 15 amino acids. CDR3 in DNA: TGTGCCAGCAGCATAGGACCTAGCGGAGATTACGAGCAGTACTTC. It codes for CASSIGPSGDYEQYF.

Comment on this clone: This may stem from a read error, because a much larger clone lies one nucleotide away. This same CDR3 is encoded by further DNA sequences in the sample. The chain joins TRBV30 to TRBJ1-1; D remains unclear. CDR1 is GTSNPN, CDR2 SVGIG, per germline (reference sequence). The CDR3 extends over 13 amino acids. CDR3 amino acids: CAWRLTLNTEAFF. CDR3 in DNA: TGTGCCTGGAGACTTACTCTCAACACTGAAGCTTTCTTC.

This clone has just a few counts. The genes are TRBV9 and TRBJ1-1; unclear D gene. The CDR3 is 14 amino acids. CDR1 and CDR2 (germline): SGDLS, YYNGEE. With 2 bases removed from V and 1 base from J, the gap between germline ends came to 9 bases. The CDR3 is CASSVRPRNTEAFF. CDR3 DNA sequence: TGTGCCAGCAGCGTCCGGCCGAGGAACACTGAAGCTTTCTTT.

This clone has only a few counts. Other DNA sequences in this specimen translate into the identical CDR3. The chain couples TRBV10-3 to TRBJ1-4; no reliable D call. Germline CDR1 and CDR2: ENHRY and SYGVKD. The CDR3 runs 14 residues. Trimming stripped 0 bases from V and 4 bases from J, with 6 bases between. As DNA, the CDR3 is TGTGCCATCAGTGAGTCAGGTGGTAATGAAAAACTGTTTTTT. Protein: CAISESGGNEKLFF.

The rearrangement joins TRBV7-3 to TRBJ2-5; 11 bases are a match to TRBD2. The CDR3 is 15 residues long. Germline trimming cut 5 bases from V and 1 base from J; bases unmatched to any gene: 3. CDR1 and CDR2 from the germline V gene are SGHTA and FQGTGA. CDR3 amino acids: CASSVGTSGQETQYF. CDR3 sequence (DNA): TGTGCCAGCAGCGTTGGGACTAGCGGCCAAGAGACCCAGTACTTC.

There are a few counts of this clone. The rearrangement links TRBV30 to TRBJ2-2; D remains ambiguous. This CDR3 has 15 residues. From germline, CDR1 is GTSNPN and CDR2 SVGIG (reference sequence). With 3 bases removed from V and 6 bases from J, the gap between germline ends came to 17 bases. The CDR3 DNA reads TGTGCCTGGAGAGCCGGATCTAGGTTGGCCGGGGAGCTGTTTTTT. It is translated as CAWRAGSRLAGELFF.

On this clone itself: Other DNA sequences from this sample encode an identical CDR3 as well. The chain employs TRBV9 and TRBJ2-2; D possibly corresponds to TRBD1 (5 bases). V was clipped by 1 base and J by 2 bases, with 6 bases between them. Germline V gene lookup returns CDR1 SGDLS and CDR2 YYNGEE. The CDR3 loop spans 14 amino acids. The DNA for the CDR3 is TGTGCCAGCAGCGTACAGGGCAACACCGGGGAGCTGTTTTTT. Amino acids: CASSVQGNTGELFF.

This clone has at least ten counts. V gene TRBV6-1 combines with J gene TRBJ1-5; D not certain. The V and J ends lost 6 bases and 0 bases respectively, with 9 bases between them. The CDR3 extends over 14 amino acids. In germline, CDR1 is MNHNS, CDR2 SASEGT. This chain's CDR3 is CASSWEYSNQPQHF. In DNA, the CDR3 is TGTGCCAGCAGCTGGGAATATAGCAATCAGCCCCAGCATTTT.

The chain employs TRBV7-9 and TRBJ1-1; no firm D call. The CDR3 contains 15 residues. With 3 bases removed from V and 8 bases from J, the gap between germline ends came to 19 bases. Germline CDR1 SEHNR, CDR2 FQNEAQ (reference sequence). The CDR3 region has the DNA TGTGCCAGCAGCTTTCTTGCGGGGAAATCTACCGAAGCTTTCTTT. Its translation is CASSFLAGKSTEAFF. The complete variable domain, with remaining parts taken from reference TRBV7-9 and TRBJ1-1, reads DTGVSQNPRHKITKRGQNVTFRCDPISEHNRLYWYRQTLGQGPEFLTYFQNEAQLEKSRLLSDRFSAERPKGSFSTLEIQRTEQGDSAMYLCASSFLAGKSTEAFFGQGTRLTVV.

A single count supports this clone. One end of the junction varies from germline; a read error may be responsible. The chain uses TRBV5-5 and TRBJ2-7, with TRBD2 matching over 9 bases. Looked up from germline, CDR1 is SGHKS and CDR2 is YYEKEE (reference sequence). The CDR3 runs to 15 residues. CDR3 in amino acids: CASSLGASGTYEQYF. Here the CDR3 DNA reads TGTGCCAGCAGCTTGGGGGCTAGCGGGACCTATGAGCAGTACTTC.

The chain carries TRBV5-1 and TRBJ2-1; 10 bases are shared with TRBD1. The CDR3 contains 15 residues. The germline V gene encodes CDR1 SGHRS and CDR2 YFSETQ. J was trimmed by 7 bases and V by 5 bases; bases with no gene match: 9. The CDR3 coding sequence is TGCGCCAGCAGTGACCGGGACAGGGGTAAAAATGAGCAGTTCTTC. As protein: CASSDRDRGKNEQFF.

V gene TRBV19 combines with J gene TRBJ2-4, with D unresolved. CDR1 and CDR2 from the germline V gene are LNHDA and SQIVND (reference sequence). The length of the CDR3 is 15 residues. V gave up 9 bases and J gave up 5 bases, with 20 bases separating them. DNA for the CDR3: TGTGCCAGCTCTCCCGCCGAGCTGGGTCAAAACATTCAGTACTTC. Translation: CASSPAELGQNIQYF.

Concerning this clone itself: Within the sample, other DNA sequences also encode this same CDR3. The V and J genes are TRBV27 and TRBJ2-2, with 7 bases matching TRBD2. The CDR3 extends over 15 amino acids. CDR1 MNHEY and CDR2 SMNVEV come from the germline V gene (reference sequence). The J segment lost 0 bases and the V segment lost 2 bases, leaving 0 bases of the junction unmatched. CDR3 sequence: CASSLAGANTGELFF. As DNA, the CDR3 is TGTGCCAGCAGTTTAGCGGGGGCGAACACCGGGGAGCTGTTTTTT.

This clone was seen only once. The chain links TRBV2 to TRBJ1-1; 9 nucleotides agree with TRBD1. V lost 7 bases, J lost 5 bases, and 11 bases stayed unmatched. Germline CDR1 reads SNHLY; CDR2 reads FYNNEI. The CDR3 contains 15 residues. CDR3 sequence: CASTGQGLANTEAFF. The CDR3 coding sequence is TGTGCCAGCACCGGACAGGGGCTCGCGAATACTGAAGCTTTCTTT.

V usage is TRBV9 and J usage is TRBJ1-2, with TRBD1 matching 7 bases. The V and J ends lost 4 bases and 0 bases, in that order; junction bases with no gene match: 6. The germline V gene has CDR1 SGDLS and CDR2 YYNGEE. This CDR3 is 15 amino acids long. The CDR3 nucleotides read TGTGCCAGCAGCCTTTCAGGGGGATCTAACTATGGCTACACCTTC. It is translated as CASSLSGGSNYGYTF.

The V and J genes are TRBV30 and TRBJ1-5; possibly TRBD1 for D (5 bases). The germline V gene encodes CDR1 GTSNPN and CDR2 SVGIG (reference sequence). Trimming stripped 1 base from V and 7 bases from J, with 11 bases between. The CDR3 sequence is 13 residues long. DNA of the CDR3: TGTGCCTGGAGTGACAGGACGGGCCAGCCCCAGCATTTT. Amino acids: CAWSDRTGQPQHF.

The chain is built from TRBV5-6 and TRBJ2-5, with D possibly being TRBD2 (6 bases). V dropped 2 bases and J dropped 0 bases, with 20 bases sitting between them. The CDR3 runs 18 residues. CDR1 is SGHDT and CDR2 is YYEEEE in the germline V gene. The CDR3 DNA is TGTGCCAGCAGCTTTTATCCGACTAGGCGGGAAAACCAAGAGACCCAGTACTTC. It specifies CASSFYPTRRENQETQYF.

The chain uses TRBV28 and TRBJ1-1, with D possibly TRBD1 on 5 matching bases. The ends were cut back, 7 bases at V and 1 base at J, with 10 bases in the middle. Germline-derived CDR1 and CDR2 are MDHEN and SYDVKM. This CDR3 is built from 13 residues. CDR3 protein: CASTRDPNTEAFF. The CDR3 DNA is TGTGCCAGCACGAGGGACCCGAACACTGAAGCTTTCTTT.

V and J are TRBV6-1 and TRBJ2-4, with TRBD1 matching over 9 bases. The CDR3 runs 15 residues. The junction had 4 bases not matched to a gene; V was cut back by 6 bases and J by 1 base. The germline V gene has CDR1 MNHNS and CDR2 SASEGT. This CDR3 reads CASRQGAMAKNIQYF. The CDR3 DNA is TGTGCCAGCAGACAGGGGGCAATGGCCAAAAACATTCAGTACTTC.

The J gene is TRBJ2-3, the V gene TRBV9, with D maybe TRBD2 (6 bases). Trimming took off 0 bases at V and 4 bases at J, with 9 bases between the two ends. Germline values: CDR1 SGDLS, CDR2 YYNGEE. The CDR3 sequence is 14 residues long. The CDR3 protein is CASSVATGADTQYF. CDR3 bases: TGTGCCAGCAGCGTAGCTACGGGAGCAGATACGCAGTATTTT.

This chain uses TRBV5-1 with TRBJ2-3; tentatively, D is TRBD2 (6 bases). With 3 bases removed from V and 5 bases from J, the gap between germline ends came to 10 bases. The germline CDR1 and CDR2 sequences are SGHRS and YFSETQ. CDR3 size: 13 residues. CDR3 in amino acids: CASSSGLQDTQYF. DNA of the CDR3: TGCGCCAGCAGCTCGGGACTGCAAGATACGCAGTATTTT.